These 20 T cell receptor beta chains were sequenced from one sample in a study of T cells after yellow fever vaccination. Each CDR3 protein gets one entry after TCRdb re-called the 5' RACE reads with MiXCR. In the table there are 250,000 to 400,000 distinct CDR3 sequences, over 3.5% of which are singletons. The sample consisted of PBMCs, taken 5 days after the yellow fever booster vaccination. The receptors come from a man younger than 30 who received the YFV17D yellow fever vaccine.

This clonotype was detected only a few times. V and J are TRBV20-1 and TRBJ2-4, with 8 bases identical to TRBD1. The V segment lost 7 bases and the J segment 1 base; nucleotides outside the gene matches: 6. CDR3 size: 14 residues. Germline V gene lookup returns CDR1 DFQATT and CDR2 SNEGSKA (reference sequence). The DNA of the CDR3 is TGCAGTGGAGACAGGGGCTGGGCCAAAAACATTCAGTACTTC. Residues: CSGDRGWAKNIQYF.

This clonotype was recorded a few times. The rearrangement joins TRBV6-1 to TRBJ1-1; TRBD1 aligns across 7 bases. The germline V gene encodes CDR1 MNHNS and CDR2 SASEGT. There are 14 residues in the CDR3. After removal of 3 bases from V and 2 bases from J, the junction contained 3 bases not matched to a gene. CDR3 DNA sequence: TGTGCCAGCAGTGAGGACAGGAAAAACACTGAAGCTTTCTTT. As protein: CASSEDRKNTEAFF.

CDR3: CASSLVAANTGELFF. In DNA form, the CDR3 reads TGCGCCAGCAGCTTGGTGGCCGCGAACACCGGGGAGCTGTTTTTT. The chain employs TRBV5-1 and TRBJ2-2, with D uncertain. The CDR3 totals 15 residues. Per the germline V gene, CDR1 is SGHRS and CDR2 is YFSETQ. Trimming took 0 bases from V and 0 from J, leaving 6 bases between them.

The table lists this clonotype with many counts. V usage is TRBV4-1 and J usage is TRBJ1-5; D gene unclear. V was trimmed by 4 bases and J by 3 bases, leaving 13 bases between them. Per germline, CDR1 MGHRA and CDR2 YSYEKL. CDR3 length: 15 residues. The CDR3 DNA reads TGCGCCAGCAGCCGTGGGTCCGGTCACAATCAGCCCCAGCATTTT. As protein: CASSRGSGHNQPQHF.

The chain uses TRBV20-1 and TRBJ1-2, with D unresolved. The CDR3 runs 13 residues. From germline, CDR1 is DFQATT and CDR2 SNEGSKA (reference sequence). V lost 8 bases and J lost 2, with 15 bases in between. The CDR3: CSPGGQANYGYTF. CDR3 bases: TGCAGTCCTGGAGGCCAGGCGAACTATGGCTACACCTTC.

Many counts were recorded for this clonotype. The chain joins TRBV7-2 to TRBJ2-7; TRBD2 is a possible D gene (6 bases). The CDR3 extends over 13 amino acids. V was clipped by 2 bases and J by 3 bases, with 8 bases between them. CDR1 SGHTA and CDR2 FQGNSA come from the germline V gene. This CDR3 is CASSLTGGYEQYF. The CDR3 coding sequence is TGTGCCAGCAGCTTAACCGGGGGCTACGAGCAGTACTTC.

This clonotype showed up many times. The chain recombines TRBV7-2 with TRBJ2-3; 7 nucleotides agree with TRBD2. The CDR3 is 16 residues long. With 1 base clipped from V and 3 bases from J, the junction kept 7 bases outside the gene matches. CDR1 is SGHTA, CDR2 FQGNSA, per germline. The CDR3 DNA is TGTGCCAGCAGCTTAGAGCGTGGCGGGGGTACAGATACGCAGTATTTT. Translation gives CASSLERGGGTDTQYF.

This clonotype occurred many times. This rearrangement joins TRBV20-1 to TRBJ2-7, with TRBD2 identical over 7 bases. In germline, CDR1 is DFQATT, CDR2 SNEGSKA (reference sequence). The V gene end was trimmed by 3 bases and the J gene end by 9 bases; junction bases not matched to a gene: 20. The CDR3 is made up of 16 amino acids. The chain's CDR3 is CSARVDSAGQAPRQYV. The CDR3 coding sequence is TGCAGTGCTAGGGTTGACTCAGCGGGGCAGGCTCCGAGGCAGTACGTC.

This clonotype was seen only a few times. CDR3 amino acids: CASRTLAGGFREQFF. DNA for the CDR3: TGTGCCAGCAGAACCCTAGCGGGGGGTTTTCGTGAGCAGTTCTTC. V usage is TRBV27 and J usage is TRBJ2-1; 11 nucleotides match TRBD2. Germline V gene sequence: CDR1 MNHEY, CDR2 SMNVEV (reference sequence). Unmatched junction bases numbered 10, after V lost 6 bases and J lost 9 bases. The CDR3 has 15 amino acids.

The sample holds a few counts of this clonotype. This rearrangement joins TRBV10-3 to TRBJ1-4; TRBD1 might be the D (5 bases). The CDR3 consists of 12 residues. V was cut by 4 bases and J by 13 bases, with 13 bases left in between. Germline V CDR1 and CDR2: ENHRY, SYGVKD. The CDR3 loop reads CAISGSGPRLFF. The CDR3 coding sequence is TGTGCCATCAGTGGCTCAGGGCCTCGACTGTTTTTT.

This clonotype has ten or more counts. This rearrangement joins TRBV6-5 to TRBJ1-4, with D unresolved. The CDR3 contains 14 residues. Germline lookup yields CDR1 MNHEY and CDR2 SVGAGI. V was shortened by 0 bases and J by 8 bases, with 10 bases between the two germline ends. This CDR3 is CASSYSGLGEKLFF. The CDR3 DNA is TGTGCCAGCAGTTACTCAGGGCTTGGGGAAAAACTGTTTTTT.

This clonotype was counted between two and nine times. The genes are TRBV2 and TRBJ2-1; D is uncertain. The CDR3 extends over 11 amino acids. Trimming left V 8 bases short and J 4 bases short, with 6 bases between. Germline lookup yields CDR1 SNHLY and CDR2 FYNNEI. The CDR3 coding sequence is TGTGCCAGCGAGGCATACAATGAGCAGTTCTTC. It translates to CASEAYNEQFF.

The chain carries TRBV12-3 or TRBV12-4 and TRBJ1-5; no reliable D call. CDR3 length: 12 residues. Trimming took off 1 base at V and 6 bases at J, with 4 bases between the two ends. The CDR3 loop reads CASSLVVQPQHF. The CDR3 region has the DNA TGTGCCAGCAGTTTAGTAGTTCAGCCCCAGCATTTT.

Only a few counts were recorded for this clonotype. The rearrangement joins TRBV20-1 to TRBJ2-3; TRBD2 agrees at 12 bases. With 5 bases clipped from V and 9 bases from J, the junction kept 6 bases outside the gene matches. The CDR3 is 13 amino acids. Germline loops: CDR1 DFQATT, CDR2 SNEGSKA (reference sequence). CDR3 in DNA: TGCAGTGCTCCGACTAGCGGGGGTCAAACGCAGTATTTT. It codes for CSAPTSGGQTQYF.

This clonotype was counted many times. The V gene is TRBV5-1, the J gene TRBJ2-6, with 10 bases fitting TRBD1. V lost 4 bases, J lost 2 bases, and 9 bases stayed unmatched. CDR1 SGHRS and CDR2 YFSETQ come from the germline V gene. The CDR3 consists of 18 residues. The CDR3 region is CASSPQGQGWTGANVLTF. The CDR3 nucleotides are TGCGCCAGCAGCCCCCAGGGACAGGGGTGGACTGGGGCCAACGTCCTGACTTTC.

This clonotype came up a few times. The genes are TRBV6-4 and TRBJ2-2; D unclear. Germline V gene lookup returns CDR1 MRHNA and CDR2 SNTAGT. V lost 3 bases to trimming and J lost 4 bases, with 12 bases between them. CDR3 length: 15 residues. CDR3 DNA: TGTGCCAGCAGTGAAGGACCACGAACCACCGGGGAGCTGTTTTTT. Protein product: CASSEGPRTTGELFF.

The chain has TRBV28 and TRBJ2-2; tentative D call: TRBD2 (5 bases). CDR1 is MDHEN, CDR2 SYDVKM, per germline. Trimming removed 7 bases from V and 1 base from J, with 13 bases in between. This CDR3 contains 15 residues. CDR3 coding DNA: TGTGCCAGCACCCGGGTGAGGGTGAACACCGGGGAGCTGTTTTTT. Its protein product is CASTRVRVNTGELFF.

The rearrangement uses TRBV29-1 and TRBJ2-3, with 7 bases identical to TRBD2. V lost 6 bases, J lost 2 bases, and 11 bases stayed unmatched. Germline V gene sequence: CDR1 SQVTM, CDR2 ANQGSEA. The CDR3 totals 15 residues. The CDR3 sequence is CSVTPNSGDTDTQYF. For the CDR3, the DNA is TGCAGCGTAACACCAAACAGCGGGGACACAGATACGCAGTATTTT.

Only a few counts were recorded for this clonotype. In DNA, the CDR3 is TGCGCCAGCAGCGGCGGGACAGGAGAGGCTAATCAGCCCCAGCATTTT. Its protein is CASSGGTGEANQPQHF. This sequence joins TRBV5-1 and TRBJ1-5; 8 positions match TRBD1. The germline CDR1 and CDR2 sequences are SGHRS and YFSETQ. The length of the CDR3 is 16 residues. The V gene end was trimmed by 4 bases and the J gene end by 4 bases; junction bases not matched to a gene: 10.

This clonotype was counted many times. The V and J genes are TRBV20-1 and TRBJ1-3; no clear D gene. Germline assignment: CDR1 DFQATT and CDR2 SNEGSKA (reference sequence). V lost 1 base and J lost 8, with 15 bases in between. This CDR3 has 14 amino acids. The CDR3 loop is CSARGWAAWDTIYF. Here the CDR3 DNA reads TGCAGTGCTAGAGGGTGGGCCGCCTGGGACACCATATATTTT.